This T cell receptor (beta chain) was found in a study of OX40 agonist ivuxolimab in advanced cancers. A word on this clone: The antigen is not known.

TCRdb's table, derived via immunoSEQ multiplex PCR, lists solely in-frame clones and lacks some. The data contain roughly 45,000 clones, 88% of them singletons. Broader study findings: More expanded clones were found, on average, in CD8+ than in CD4+ T cells.

This CDR3 contains 11 residues. Germline-derived CDR1 and CDR2 are DFQATT and SNEGSKA (reference sequence). V lost 6 bases and J lost 10, with 15 bases in between. This sequence originates from an adult with an advanced solid tumor such as melanoma, head and neck, liver or kidney cancer. The rearrangement joins TRBV20-1 to TRBJ1-1; D unclear. The sequencing used CD4+ or CD8+ T cells sorted from blood, collected in a trial of the OX40 agonist ivuxolimab. The chain's CDR3 is CSADGMGGAFF. The CDR3 bases are TGCAGTGCGGACGGGATGGGAGGAGCTTTCTTT.